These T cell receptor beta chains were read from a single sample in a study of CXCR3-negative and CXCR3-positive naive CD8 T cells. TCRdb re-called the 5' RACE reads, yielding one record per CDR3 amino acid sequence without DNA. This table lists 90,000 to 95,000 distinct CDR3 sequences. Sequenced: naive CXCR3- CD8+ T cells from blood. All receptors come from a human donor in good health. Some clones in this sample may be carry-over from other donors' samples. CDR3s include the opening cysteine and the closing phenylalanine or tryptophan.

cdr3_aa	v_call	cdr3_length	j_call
CATSRVRRADEKLFF	TRBV15	15	TRBJ1-4
CASSRPPVPQETQYF	TRBV19	15	TRBJ2-5
CASSYGRKQYF	TRBV6-5	11	TRBJ2-7
CASSYPGTEQFF	TRBV6-5	12	TRBJ2-1
CATSLDRRSGANVLTF	TRBV15	16	TRBJ2-6
CSAQEANEQFF	TRBV29-1	11	TRBJ2-1
CASSSLPTSGGPSGELFF	TRBV7-2	18	TRBJ2-2
CASSPFRSDGGETQYF	TRBV13	16	TRBJ2-5
CASSQVGTFAEAFF	TRBV4-2	14	TRBJ1-1
CASSLVGEETQYF	TRBV13	13	TRBJ2-5
CASSDMGTGSQAFF	TRBV2	14	TRBJ1-1
CASSKSTGRGGYTF	TRBV28	14	TRBJ1-2
CASSLRGQGNYGYTF	TRBV7-2	15	TRBJ1-2
CASSLVAPPGELFF	TRBV5-6	14	TRBJ2-2
CASSLTGGETEAFF	TRBV7-9	14	TRBJ1-1
CSVLPGQGSYEQYF	TRBV29-1	14	TRBJ2-7
CASSPKGREGTEAFF	TRBV7-9	15	TRBJ1-1
CASSQEQASSYNEQFF	TRBV4-3	16	TRBJ2-1
CASSPGLAGEMYNEQFF	TRBV11-2	17	TRBJ2-1
CASSSTSGGPDTQYF	TRBV11-2	15	TRBJ2-3
CASAPGQWTETQYF	TRBV12-5	14	TRBJ2-5
CASSEGRYEQYF	TRBV30	12	TRBJ2-7
CASSFYGQGLSNEQFF	TRBV27	16	TRBJ2-1
CASSPQGRGGYNEQFF	TRBV7-2	16	TRBJ2-1
CASSYDRTNTQYF	TRBV28	13	TRBJ2-3
CASVSGRASDNEQFF	TRBV4-2	15	TRBJ2-1
CSVWVPSYEQYF	TRBV29-1	12	TRBJ2-7
CASSPRDGGYTEAFF	TRBV28	15	TRBJ1-1
CASGLDGNEQFF	TRBV12-5	12	TRBJ2-1
CASSYTGSSSWPDTEAFF	TRBV6-5	18	TRBJ1-1
CASSYGAGELFF	TRBV6-5	12	TRBJ2-2
CASSTGQGADTQYF	TRBV27	14	TRBJ2-3